The T cell receptor (beta chain) under discussion was sequenced for a study of OX40 agonist ivuxolimab in advanced cancers. Whole-study context: Prior anti-PD-1, anti-PD-L1 or anti-CTLA-4 therapy did not bar entry, and approximately 40% had some.

The protocol was immunoSEQ multiplex PCR, while the TCRdb copy is restricted to in-frame clones and leaves out a portion. The sample yields around 66,000 clones, about 80% seen once. CDR1 is SGHRS and CDR2 is YFSETQ in the germline V gene. The length of the CDR3 is 11 residues. V dropped 2 bases and J dropped 8 bases, with 7 bases sitting between them. Blood was sampled at baseline, cycle 4 day 1, and cycle 7 day 1. The receptor was derived from an adult with an advanced solid tumor such as melanoma, head and neck, liver or kidney cancer. The source was CD4+ or CD8+ T cells sorted from blood, collected in a trial of the OX40 agonist ivuxolimab. This chain uses TRBV5-1 with TRBJ1-1; the D gene is possibly TRBD1 (5 bases). The CDR3 reads CASSLGAEAFF. The CDR3 DNA sequence: TGCGCCAGCAGCTTAGGGGCGGAAGCTTTCTTT.